One and the same sample provided the 2 T cell receptor beta chains below, sequenced in a study of neurological immune-mediated disorders. Each CDR3 protein gets one entry after TCRdb re-called the 5' RACE reads with MiXCR. The data contain 70,000 or so distinct CDR3 sequences, around 5.2% of them singletons. Sequences were obtained from PBMCs. The receptors derive from a woman under 40 with multiple sclerosis.

This clonotype was found a few times. The chain has TRBV4-1 and TRBJ2-1; TRBD2 aligns across 8 bases. The junction had 9 bases not matched to a gene; V was cut back by 1 base and J by 10 bases. The CDR3 is 15 amino acids. Germline V lookup: CDR1 MGHRA, CDR2 YSYEKL. The CDR3 spells CASSQVIGGAGEQFF. DNA for the CDR3: TGCGCCAGCAGCCAAGTAATCGGGGGGGCGGGGGAGCAGTTCTTC.

This clonotype was counted many times. The V and J genes are TRBV5-1 and TRBJ2-3; TRBD2 aligns across 8 bases. CDR3 length equals 13 residues. The germline V gene has CDR1 SGHRS and CDR2 YFSETQ. Trimming at V came to 7 bases and at J to 4 bases, leaving 5 bases not matched to a gene. The CDR3, as DNA: TGCGCCAGCGGTACTAGCGGCGCAGATACGCAGTATTTT. It codes for CASGTSGADTQYF.